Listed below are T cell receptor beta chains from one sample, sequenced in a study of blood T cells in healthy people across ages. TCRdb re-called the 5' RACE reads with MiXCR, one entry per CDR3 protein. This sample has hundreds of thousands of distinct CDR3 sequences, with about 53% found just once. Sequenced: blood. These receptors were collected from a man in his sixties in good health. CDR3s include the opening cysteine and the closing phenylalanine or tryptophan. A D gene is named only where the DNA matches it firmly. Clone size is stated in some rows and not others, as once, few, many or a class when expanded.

CASRPTWVGQGGNEQFF,TGTGCCAGCAGACCCACGTGGGTGGGACAGGGTGGCAATGAGCAGTTCTTC,.,TRBD1,TRBV12-3/TRBV12-4,TRBJ2-1
CASSLLAGAKETQYF,TGCGCCAGCAGCTTGCTAGCGGGGGCTAAAGAGACCCAGTACTTC,.,TRBD2,TRBV5-1,TRBJ2-5
CASSATQGWGNIQYF,TGTGCCAGCAGTGCAACGCAGGGGTGGGGAAACATTCAGTACTTC,.,.,TRBV6-2/TRBV6-3,TRBJ2-4
CSAQLLIGASGPGYNEQFF,TGCAGTGCCCAGCTCCTGATAGGCGCTAGCGGGCCCGGATACAATGAGCAGTTCTTC,.,TRBD2,TRBV20-1,TRBJ2-1
CASSPSGPTYSNQPQHF,TGTGCCAGCAGTCCGTCCGGGCCGACATATAGCAATCAGCCCCAGCATTTT,.,.,TRBV12-3/TRBV12-4,TRBJ1-5
CASSLEGPGTAIGETQYF,TGCGCCAGCAGCTTGGAAGGCCCCGGGACAGCAATCGGGGAGACCCAGTACTTC,.,TRBD1,TRBV5-1,TRBJ2-5
CSASIGGRQPQHF,TGCAGTGCTAGTATAGGGGGCCGTCAGCCCCAGCATTTT,.,TRBD1,TRBV20-1,TRBJ1-5
CASSLRQAPQETQYF,TGTGCCAGCAGTTTAAGGCAGGCCCCCCAAGAGACCCAGTACTTC,few,.,TRBV28,TRBJ2-5
CSVGGLETQYF,TGCAGCGTTGGGGGCCTAGAGACCCAGTACTTC,few,.,TRBV29-1,TRBJ2-5
CASSYSLVGHAGANVLTF,TGTGCCAGCAGTTACTCTCTGGTGGGGCACGCTGGGGCCAACGTCCTGACTTTC,few,.,TRBV6-7,TRBJ2-6
CSARAGGLQETQYF,TGCAGTGCTAGGGCGGGGGGGCTCCAGGAGACCCAGTACTTC,.,TRBD2,TRBV20-1,TRBJ2-5
CSVENQRGPGNEQFF,TGCAGCGTTGAGAACCAGCGGGGCCCGGGGAATGAGCAGTTCTTC,.,TRBD2,TRBV29-1,TRBJ2-1
CASSIDQNTEAFF,TGTGCCAGTAGTATAGATCAGAACACTGAAGCTTTCTTT,few,.,TRBV19,TRBJ1-1
CSVRPRQGPQNTEAFF,TGCAGCGTCCGTCCCCGCCAGGGGCCACAGAACACTGAAGCTTTCTTT,.,.,TRBV29-1,TRBJ1-1
CSAPTSGGDLAKNIQYF,TGCAGTGCTCCGACTAGCGGGGGGGATCTAGCCAAAAACATTCAGTACTTC,few,TRBD2,TRBV20-1,TRBJ2-4
CASSGISTQYF,TGTGCCAGCAGTGGGATTAGTACGCAGTATTTT,.,.,TRBV28,TRBJ2-3
CASSINRGETQYF,TGTGCCAGCAGCATAAACAGGGGAGAGACCCAGTACTTC,.,TRBD1,TRBV7-2,TRBJ2-5
CASSDRDRGLQETQYF,TGCGCCAGCAGTGATCGGGACAGGGGGCTTCAAGAGACCCAGTACTTC,few,TRBD1,TRBV10-2,TRBJ2-5
CSARGTAEQKNIQYF,TGCAGTGCTCGAGGGACGGCAGAACAAAAAAACATTCAGTACTTC,many,.,TRBV20-1,TRBJ2-4
CATARVGETQYF,TGTGCCACCGCCAGGGTGGGAGAGACCCAGTACTTC,.,.,TRBV15,TRBJ2-5
CASRPARDGLQETQYF,TGTGCCAGCAGGCCCGCTCGGGACGGGCTCCAAGAGACCCAGTACTTC,.,.,TRBV21-1,TRBJ2-5
CATRGGATYYGYTF,TGTGCCACCAGGGGGGGGGCCACCTACTATGGCTACACCTTC,few,TRBD1,TRBV25-1,TRBJ1-2
CSVEETGGDEQYF,TGCAGCGTTGAAGAAACAGGGGGGGATGAGCAGTACTTC,.,.,TRBV29-1,TRBJ2-5
CSVDADSGETQYF,TGCAGCGTTGATGCCGACAGTGGGGAGACCCAGTACTTC,.,.,TRBV29-1,TRBJ2-5
CASAPQGGARTDTQYF,TGTGCCAGCGCCCCCCAGGGGGGCGCCCGCACAGATACGCAGTATTTT,.,.,TRBV6-1,TRBJ2-3
CASSLASVEGSPLHF,TGTGCCAGCAGCTTAGCGAGCGTCGAGGGCTCACCCCTCCACTTT,.,.,TRBV7-2,TRBJ1-6
CASRIQQGDSYEQYF,TGTGCCAGCAGGATTCAACAGGGGGACTCCTACGAGCAGTACTTC,.,TRBD1,TRBV6-5,TRBJ2-7
CASKPPRSPYEQYF,TGTGCCAGCAAACCGCCTCGTTCCCCCTACGAGCAGTACTTC,.,.,TRBV6-2/TRBV6-3,TRBJ2-7
CASSFPQGSRYGYTF,TGTGCCAGCAGTTTCCCTCAGGGTAGTAGGTATGGCTACACCTTC,.,.,TRBV28,TRBJ1-2
CASPGPYGYTF,TGTGCCAGCCCCGGGCCCTATGGCTACACCTTC,.,.,TRBV28,TRBJ1-2
CASSRRSANEQYF,TGTGCCAGCAGTCGCAGGAGTGCGAACGAGCAGTACTTC,few,.,TRBV7-2,TRBJ2-7
CASSYSDGASADTQYF,TGTGCCAGCAGTTACTCGGATGGGGCATCGGCAGATACGCAGTATTTT,.,.,TRBV6-5,TRBJ2-3
CSARDRASGVGETQYF,TGCAGTGCTAGAGATCGGGCTAGCGGGGTTGGAGAGACCCAGTACTTC,.,TRBD2,TRBV20-1,TRBJ2-5
CSVEKGIGTDTQYF,TGCAGCGTTGAGAAGGGGATCGGTACAGATACGCAGTATTTT,few,.,TRBV29-1,TRBJ2-3
CSVEAQENTEAFF,TGCAGCGTTGAAGCACAGGAGAACACTGAAGCTTTCTTT,.,.,TRBV29-1,TRBJ1-1
CAGSLEGRTDTQYF,TGCGCCGGCAGCTTGGAGGGCCGCACAGATACGCAGTATTTT,.,.,TRBV5-1,TRBJ2-3
CSARVVRGQETQYF,TGCAGTGCTAGAGTCGTCCGAGGACAAGAGACCCAGTACTTC,.,.,TRBV20-1,TRBJ2-5
CASAEGGRDYEQYF,TGCGCCAGCGCGGAGGGGGGGCGCGATTACGAGCAGTACTTC,.,.,TRBV5-1,TRBJ2-7
CASSFPSFGIGANVLTF,TGTGCCAGCAGCTTCCCCTCTTTTGGGATCGGGGCCAACGTCCTGACTTTC,few,.,TRBV11-2,TRBJ2-6